Below are 9 T cell receptor beta chains sequenced from a single sample in a study of tumor and adjacent non-tumor tissue in lung cancer. A modified ARM-PCR protocol with three rounds of nested PCR amplified TCRbeta. TCRdb passed the multiplex PCR reads through MiXCR, listing each CDR3 protein once. The sample holds approximately 53,000 distinct CDR3 sequences, 70% to 80% seen once. RNA was extracted from bulk tissue without any cell sorting. Distant lung tissue was collected more than 3 cm away from the tumor edge. Sequencing was carried out using distant non-tumor lung tissue. The receptors stem from a woman aged 55-70 years with non-small cell lung cancer.

This clonotype was detected once. At one end the junction does not follow the germline gene, possibly because of a read error. The chain links TRBV5-4 to TRBJ2-4; 8 bases agree with TRBD2. Germline CDR1 SGHNT, CDR2 YYREEE (reference sequence). The CDR3 has 15 residues. CDR3 loop: CASSGFGLAKSIQYF. The CDR3 DNA sequence: TGCGCCAGCAGCGGATTTGGACTAGCCAAAAGCATTCAGTACTTC. Full variable domain (outside the CDR3, taken from reference TRBV5-4 and TRBJ2-4): ETGVTQSPTHLIKTRGQQVTLRCSSQSGHNTVSWYQQALGQGPQFIFQYYREEENGRGNFPPRFSGLQFPNYSSELNVNALELDDSALYLCASSGFGLAKSIQYFGAGTRLSVL.

Points on this clonotype: Germline is not matched at one junction end, which may reflect a read error. V usage is TRBV11-2 and J usage is TRBJ2-1; D possibly corresponds to TRBD2 (6 bases). Germline CDR1 and CDR2: SGHAT and FQNNGV. This CDR3 has 13 amino acids. DNA for the CDR3: TGCGCCAGCAGCGGGCAGATACGCAATGAGCAGTTCTTC. Residues: CASSGQIRNEQFF.

Comment on this clonotype: This CDR3 is missing its conserved last phenylalanine or tryptophan, likely due to a read error. The chain has TRBV11-2 and TRBJ1-1; D uncertain. Between the trimmed V and J ends, which lost 5 bases and 1 base, there was a span of 8 bases. Germline V gives CDR1 SGHAT, CDR2 FQNNGV. This CDR3 has 13 amino acids. The CDR3 sequence is CASSSTQNTEAFL. The DNA for the CDR3 is TGTGCCAGCAGCAGCACCCAGAACACTGAAGCTTTCTTA.

A remark on this clonotype: In this CDR3 the conserved last residue, phenylalanine or tryptophan, is missing, so a read error is likely. This chain uses TRBV28 with TRBJ1-4, with TRBD1 identical over 9 bases. V shed 6 bases, J shed 10 bases, and the junction held 18 bases outside the gene matches. The CDR3 covers 17 residues. Germline assignment: CDR1 MDHEN and CDR2 SYDVKM. CDR3 sequence reads: CASRGTGSTVRMRKLFY. CDR3 nucleotides: TGTGCCAGCAGGGGGACAGGGTCCACGGTACGAATGAGAAAACTGTTTTAT.

A remark on this clonotype: The junction and the germline gene differ at one end; a read error may be behind it. The V gene is TRBV11-2, the J gene TRBJ1-2; a weak D match, TRBD1 (5 bases). The CDR3 totals 14 residues. Germline CDR1 and CDR2: SGHAT and FQNNGV. The CDR3 reads CASSAGGTERGYTF. CDR3 sequence (DNA): TGTGCCAGCAGCGCCGGCGGGACGGAAAGGGGCTACACATTC.

This clonotype has a count of ten or more. The chain employs TRBV10-1 and TRBJ2-5; 7 positions agree with TRBD1. Per the germline V gene, CDR1 is WNHNN and CDR2 is SYGVQD (reference sequence). The CDR3 runs 13 residues. Unmatched junction bases numbered 3, after V lost 5 bases and J lost 3 bases. Here the CDR3 DNA reads TGCGCCAGCAGTAACACAGGGGAAGAGACCCAGTACTTC. Protein product: CASSNTGEETQYF.

Concerning this clonotype itself: At one end, the junction sequence differs from germline, possibly due to a read error. CDR3 DNA: TGTGCCAGCAGCGCCACAGGGACGGTCACAGATACGCGGTATTTT. Translation: CASSATGTVTDTRYF. The V and J genes are TRBV11-2 and TRBJ2-3; the D gene is possibly TRBD1 (6 bases). Germline V lookup: CDR1 SGHAT, CDR2 FQNNGV. CDR3 length: 15 amino acids.

The chain links TRBV11-2 to TRBJ2-7, with D uncertain. With 0 bases removed from V and 1 base from J, the gap between germline ends came to 10 bases. This CDR3 spans 15 amino acids. CDR1 and CDR2 (germline): SGHAT, FQNNGV. CDR3 in amino acids: CASSLDPQRSYEQYF. CDR3 bases: TGTGCCAGCAGCTTAGATCCCCAGAGGTCCTACGAGCAGTACTTC.

The rearrangement uses TRBV12-1 and TRBJ2-7. TRBV12-1 corresponds to a pseudogene. This CDR3 has 10 amino acids. In DNA, the CDR3 is TGTGCCAGCAGACCCGTGTGGCAGTACTTC. As protein: CASRPVWQYF.